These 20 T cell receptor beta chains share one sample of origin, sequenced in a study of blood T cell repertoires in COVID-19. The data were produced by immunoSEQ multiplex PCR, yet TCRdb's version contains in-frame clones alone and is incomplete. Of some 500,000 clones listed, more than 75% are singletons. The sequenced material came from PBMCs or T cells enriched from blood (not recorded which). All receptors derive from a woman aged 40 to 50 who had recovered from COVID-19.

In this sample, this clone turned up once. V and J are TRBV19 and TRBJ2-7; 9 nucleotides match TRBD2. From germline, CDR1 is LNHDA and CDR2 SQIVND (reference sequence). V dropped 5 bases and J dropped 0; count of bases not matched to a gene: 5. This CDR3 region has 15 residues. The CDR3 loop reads CASSRLAGFSYEQYF. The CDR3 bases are TGTGCCAGTAGTCGGCTAGCGGGATTCTCCTACGAGCAGTACTTC.

CDR3 nucleotide sequence: TGTGCCAGCAGCCCAACCGGGACTAGCGGTAAGAATGAGCAGTTCTTC. It yields the protein CASSPTGTSGKNEQFF. The rearrangement uses TRBV3-1 (or the pseudogene TRBV3-2) and TRBJ2-1; TRBD2 matches 11 bases. This CDR3 region has 16 residues. Germline V gene data show CDR1 as LGHDT and CDR2 as YNNKEL (reference sequence). V was pared by 4 bases and J by 7 bases, with 9 bases of the junction left unmatched.

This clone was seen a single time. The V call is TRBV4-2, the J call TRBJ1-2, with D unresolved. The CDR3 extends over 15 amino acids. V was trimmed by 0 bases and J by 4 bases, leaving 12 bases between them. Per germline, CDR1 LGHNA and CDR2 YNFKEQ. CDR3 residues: CASSQDVKLGYGYTF. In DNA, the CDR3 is TGTGCCAGCAGCCAAGATGTAAAACTAGGCTATGGCTACACCTTC.

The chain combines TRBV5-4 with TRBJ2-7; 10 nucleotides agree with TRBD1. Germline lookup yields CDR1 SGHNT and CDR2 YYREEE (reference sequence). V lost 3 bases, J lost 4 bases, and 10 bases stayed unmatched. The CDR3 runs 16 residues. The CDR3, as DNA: TGTGCCAGCAGCTCCCCAGCGACAGGGGGCTCTTACGAGCAGTACTTC. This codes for CASSSPATGGSYEQYF. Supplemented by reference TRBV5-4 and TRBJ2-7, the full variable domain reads ETGVTQSPTHLIKTRGQQVTLRCSSQSGHNTVSWYQQALGQGPQFIFQYYREEENGRGNFPPRFSGLQFPNYSSELNVNALELDDSALYLCASSSPATGGSYEQYFGPGTRLTVT.

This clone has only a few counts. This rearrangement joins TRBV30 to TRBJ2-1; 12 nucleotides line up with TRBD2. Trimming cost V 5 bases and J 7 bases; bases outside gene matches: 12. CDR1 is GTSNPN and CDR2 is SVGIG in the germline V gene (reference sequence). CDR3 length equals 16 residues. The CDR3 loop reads CAWGPGTSGYRNEQFF. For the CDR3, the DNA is TGTGCCTGGGGGCCCGGGACTAGCGGGTATAGGAATGAGCAGTTCTTC.

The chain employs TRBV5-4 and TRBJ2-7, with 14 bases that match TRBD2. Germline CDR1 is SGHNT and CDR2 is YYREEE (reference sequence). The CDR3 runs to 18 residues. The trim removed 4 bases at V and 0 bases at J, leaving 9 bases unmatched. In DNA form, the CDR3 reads TGTGCCAGCAGCCAGGGACTAGCGGGGGAGTTAAGCTCCTACGAGCAGTACTTC. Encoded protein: CASSQGLAGELSSYEQYF.

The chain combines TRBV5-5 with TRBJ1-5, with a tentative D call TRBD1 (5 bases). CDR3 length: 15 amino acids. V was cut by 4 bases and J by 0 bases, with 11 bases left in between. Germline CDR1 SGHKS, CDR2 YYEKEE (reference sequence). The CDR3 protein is CASSRNGGSNQPQHF. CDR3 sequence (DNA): TGTGCCAGCAGCCGGAACGGGGGTAGCAATCAGCCCCAGCATTTT.

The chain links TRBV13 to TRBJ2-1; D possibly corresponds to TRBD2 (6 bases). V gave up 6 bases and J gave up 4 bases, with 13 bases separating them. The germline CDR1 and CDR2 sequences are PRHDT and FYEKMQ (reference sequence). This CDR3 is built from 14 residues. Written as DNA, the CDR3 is TGTGCCAGCAGATCAGCGGGCTATTACAATGAGCAGTTCTTC. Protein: CASRSAGYYNEQFF.

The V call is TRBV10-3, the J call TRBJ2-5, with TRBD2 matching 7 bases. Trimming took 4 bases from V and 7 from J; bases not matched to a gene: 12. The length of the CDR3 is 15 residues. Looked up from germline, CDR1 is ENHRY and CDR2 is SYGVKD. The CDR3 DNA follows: TGTGCCATCAGTGTTTTGGGACTACCCGAAGGGACCCAGTACTTC. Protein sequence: CAISVLGLPEGTQYF.

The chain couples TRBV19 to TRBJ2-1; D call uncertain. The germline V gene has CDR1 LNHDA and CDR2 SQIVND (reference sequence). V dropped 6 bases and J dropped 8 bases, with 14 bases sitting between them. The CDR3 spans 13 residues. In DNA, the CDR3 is TGTGCCAGTAGCCCCGAGTTTGTAGATGAGCAGTTCTTC. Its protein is CASSPEFVDEQFF.

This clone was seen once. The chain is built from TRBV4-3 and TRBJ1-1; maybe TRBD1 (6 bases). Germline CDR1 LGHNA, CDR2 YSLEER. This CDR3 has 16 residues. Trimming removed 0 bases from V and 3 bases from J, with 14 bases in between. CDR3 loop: CASSQEGQRSHTEAFF. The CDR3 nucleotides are TGCGCCAGCAGCCAAGAAGGACAGAGGAGCCACACTGAAGCTTTCTTT.

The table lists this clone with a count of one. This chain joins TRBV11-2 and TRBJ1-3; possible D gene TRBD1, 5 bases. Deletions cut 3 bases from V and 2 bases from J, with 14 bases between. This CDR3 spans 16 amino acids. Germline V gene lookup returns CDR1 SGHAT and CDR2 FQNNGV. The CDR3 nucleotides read TGTGCCAGCAGCTTGTCGTCGGGGGTAGCTGGAAACACCATATATTTT. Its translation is CASSLSSGVAGNTIYF.

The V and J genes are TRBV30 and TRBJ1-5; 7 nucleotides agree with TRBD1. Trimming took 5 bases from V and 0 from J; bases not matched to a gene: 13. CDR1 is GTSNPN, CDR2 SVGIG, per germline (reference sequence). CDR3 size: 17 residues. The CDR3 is CAWARDRQFPSNQPQHF. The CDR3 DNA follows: TGTGCCTGGGCACGGGACAGACAATTTCCTAGCAATCAGCCCCAGCATTTT.

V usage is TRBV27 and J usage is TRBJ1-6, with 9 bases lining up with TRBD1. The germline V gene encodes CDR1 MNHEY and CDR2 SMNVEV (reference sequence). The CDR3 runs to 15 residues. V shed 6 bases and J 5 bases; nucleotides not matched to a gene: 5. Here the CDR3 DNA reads TGTGCCAGCAGCTGGACAGGGGTTAATAATTCACCCCTCCACTTT. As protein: CASSWTGVNNSPLHF.

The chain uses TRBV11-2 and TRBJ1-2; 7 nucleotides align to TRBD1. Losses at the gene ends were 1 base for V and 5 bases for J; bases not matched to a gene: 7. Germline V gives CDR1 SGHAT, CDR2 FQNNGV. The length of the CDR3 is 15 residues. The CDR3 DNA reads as TGTGCCAGCAGCTTAGTAACAGGGGCCTCTTATGGCTACACCTTC. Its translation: CASSLVTGASYGYTF.

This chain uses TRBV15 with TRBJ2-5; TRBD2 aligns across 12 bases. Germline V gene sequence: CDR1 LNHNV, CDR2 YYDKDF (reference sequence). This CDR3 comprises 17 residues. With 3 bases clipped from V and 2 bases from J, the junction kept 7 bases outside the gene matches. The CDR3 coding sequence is TGTGCCACCAGCAGGGGGGCGCTAGCGGGAGGGCAAGAGACCCAGTACTTC. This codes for CATSRGALAGGQETQYF. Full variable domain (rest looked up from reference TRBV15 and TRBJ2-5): DAMVIQNPRYQVTQFGKPVTLSCSQTLNHNVMYWYQQKSSQAPKLLFHYYDKDFNNEADTPDNFQSRRPNTSFCFLDIRSPGLGDTAMYLCATSRGALAGGQETQYFGPGTRLLVL.

The CDR3, as DNA: TGTGCCAGCAGCGTCTCTAATTTAAACACTGAAGCTTTCTTT. Translating gives CASSVSNLNTEAFF. The chain recombines TRBV9 with TRBJ1-1; D not resolved. From germline, CDR1 is SGDLS and CDR2 YYNGEE. Trimming took 2 bases from V and 2 from J, leaving 10 bases between them. There are 14 residues in the CDR3.

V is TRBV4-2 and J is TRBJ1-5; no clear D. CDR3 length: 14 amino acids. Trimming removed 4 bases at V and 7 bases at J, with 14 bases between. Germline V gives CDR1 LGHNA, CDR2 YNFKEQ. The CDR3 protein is CASSLRRREQPQHF. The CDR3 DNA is TGTGCCAGCAGCCTCCGGCGGCGGGAACAGCCCCAGCATTTT.

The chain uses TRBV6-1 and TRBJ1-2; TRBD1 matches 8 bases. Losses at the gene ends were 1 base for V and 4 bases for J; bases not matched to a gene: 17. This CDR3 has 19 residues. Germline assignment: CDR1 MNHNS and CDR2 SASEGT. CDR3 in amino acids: CASSEVGYHRGGRGYGYTF. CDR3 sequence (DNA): TGTGCCAGCAGTGAAGTAGGCTATCACAGGGGGGGACGCGGCTATGGCTACACCTTC.

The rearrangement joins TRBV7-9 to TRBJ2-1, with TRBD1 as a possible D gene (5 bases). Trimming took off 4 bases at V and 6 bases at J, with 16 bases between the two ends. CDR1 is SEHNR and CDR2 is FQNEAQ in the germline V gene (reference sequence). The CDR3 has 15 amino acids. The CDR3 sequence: CASSSWGPTANEQFF. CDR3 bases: TGTGCCAGCAGCTCGTGGGGCCCTACAGCCAATGAGCAGTTCTTC.